The 25 T cell receptor beta chains below were found in one sample sequenced in a study of T-cell reconstitution after alpha-beta-depleted transplantation in children. Preparation of the TCRbeta library involved a method that used unique molecular identifiers. TCRdb passed the PCR reads through MiXCR, listing each CDR3 protein once. The sample includes fewer than 700,000 distinct CDR3 sequences, 20% to 25% of them seen just once. This specimen was PBMCs, mostly from graft donor cells, taken 360 days after TCRalphabeta/CD19-depleted stem cell transplant. The receptor source for this set is a boy under two years old who had a stem cell transplant for acute myeloid leukemia, so the T cells may come from the graft donor.

The V gene is TRBV6-2 or TRBV6-3, the J gene TRBJ2-1, with D possibly matching TRBD2 (5 bases). CDR3 length: 14 amino acids. Looked up from germline, CDR1 is MNHEY and CDR2 is SVGEGT. V was cut by 10 bases and J by 0 bases, with 13 bases left in between. CDR3 protein: CATIKRSSYNEQFF. CDR3 DNA sequence: TGTGCCACCATAAAGCGGAGCTCCTACAATGAGCAGTTCTTC.

The rearrangement links TRBV6-5 to TRBJ2-2, with 10 bases aligning to TRBD1. Germline CDR1 is MNHEY and CDR2 is SVGAGI. This CDR3 has 15 amino acids. With V trimmed by 2 bases and J by 10 bases, 7 bases remained unmatched. Here the CDR3 reads CASSYHGQGGVELFF. The CDR3 DNA sequence: TGTGCCAGCAGTTACCACGGACAGGGGGGAGTGGAGCTGTTTTTT.

The chain joins TRBV6-1 to TRBJ2-7; TRBD1 matches 9 bases. From germline, CDR1 is MNHNS and CDR2 SASEGT. With V trimmed by 5 bases and J by 3 bases, 8 bases remained unmatched. This CDR3 is built from 15 residues. The CDR3 spells CASSKPGQGFYEQYF. CDR3 sequence (DNA): TGTGCCAGCAGTAAACCGGGACAGGGCTTCTACGAGCAGTACTTC.

This clonotype has a handful of counts. The chain carries TRBV25-1 and TRBJ2-1; perhaps TRBD1 as D (6 bases). Germline CDR1 MGHDK, CDR2 SYGVNS. Trimming took off 3 bases at V and 4 bases at J, with 19 bases between the two ends. The CDR3 spans 17 residues. CDR3: CASSDSGTLRAYNEQFF. DNA for the CDR3: TGTGCCAGCAGTGACTCCGGGACACTCAGGGCGTACAATGAGCAGTTCTTC.

This chain uses TRBV9 with TRBJ2-6, with 7 bases identical to TRBD1. The CDR3 loop spans 18 amino acids. The V segment lost 3 bases and the J segment 1 base; nucleotides outside the gene matches: 10. Germline CDR1 and CDR2: SGDLS and YYNGEE. In DNA form, the CDR3 reads TGTGCCAGCAGCGCCCCCGGGACAGTCTCGTCTGGGGCCAACGTCCTGACTTTC. Its translation is CASSAPGTVSSGANVLTF.

The chain is built from TRBV12-3 or TRBV12-4 and TRBJ1-6; 9 bases are shared with TRBD1. The CDR3 length is 14 residues. Trimming removed 2 bases from V and 10 bases from J; junction bases left unmatched: 3. The DNA for the CDR3 is TGTGCCAGCAGTTTAACAGGGACAGGGTCACCCCTCCACTTT. Protein: CASSLTGTGSPLHF.

The V call is TRBV5-1, the J call TRBJ2-7; the match to TRBD1 covers 8 bases. CDR1 SGHRS and CDR2 YFSETQ come from the germline V gene. The CDR3 spans 14 residues. After removal of 3 bases from V and 4 bases from J, the junction contained 6 bases not matched to a gene. The CDR3 reads CASSSRDRRYEQYF. CDR3 nucleotide sequence: TGCGCCAGCAGCTCCCGGGACAGGAGGTACGAGCAGTACTTC.

This sequence joins TRBV2 and TRBJ2-7; tentatively, D is TRBD1 (6 bases). V lost 4 bases and J 7 bases, leaving 14 bases between the germline ends. The CDR3 sequence is 13 residues long. Germline V lookup: CDR1 SNHLY, CDR2 FYNNEI. CDR3 coding DNA: TGTGCCAGCAGTGGCCGGTCGGACAGTGAGCAGTACTTC. Residues: CASSGRSDSEQYF.

The V call is TRBV5-1, the J call TRBJ2-1; D possibly matches TRBD1 or TRBD2 (5 bases each). CDR3 length: 17 amino acids. Germline values: CDR1 SGHRS, CDR2 YFSETQ. Trimming pared 5 bases from V and 5 bases from J, leaving 23 bases between. CDR3: CASRPPGQIRSNNEQFF. CDR3 DNA: TGCGCCAGCAGACCTCCGGGGCAAATCCGCTCTAACAATGAGCAGTTCTTC. Looking up the rest from reference TRBV5-1 and TRBJ2-1 gives the full variable domain: KAGVTQTPRYLIKTRGQQVTLSCSPISGHRSVSWYQQTPGQGLQFLFEYFSETQRNKGNFPGRFSGRQFSNSRSEMNVSTLELGDSALYLCASRPPGQIRSNNEQFFGPGTRLTVL.

This clonotype was seen a few times. The rearrangement joins TRBV2 to TRBJ2-1, with D unresolved. Germline CDR1 SNHLY, CDR2 FYNNEI. Trimming took off 8 bases at V and 0 bases at J, with 14 bases between the two ends. CDR3 length equals 15 residues. CDR3 sequence: CASLPPPRSYNEQFF. The CDR3 nucleotides are TGTGCCAGCCTTCCCCCTCCTCGCTCCTACAATGAGCAGTTCTTC.

The chain is built from TRBV5-1 and TRBJ2-5; D might be TRBD1 (5 bases). Germline CDR1 and CDR2: SGHRS and YFSETQ. The V end was cut by 3 bases, the J end by 4 bases, with 13 bases between. This CDR3 is built from 14 residues. The CDR3 DNA sequence: TGCGCCAGCAGCTCCTCCGGCAGGGCAGAGACCCAGTACTTC. Its protein product is CASSSSGRAETQYF.

This rearrangement joins TRBV12-5 to TRBJ2-2; a weak D match, TRBD2 (5 bases). The CDR3 is 17 residues long. V dropped 2 bases and J dropped 0 bases, with 13 bases sitting between them. Germline V gene data show CDR1 as LGHNT and CDR2 as FRNRAP. CDR3 region: CASGLSPLAANTGELFF. As DNA, the CDR3 is TGTGCTAGTGGTTTGTCACCCCTAGCAGCGAACACCGGGGAGCTGTTTTTT.

The V gene is TRBV13, the J gene TRBJ2-3; 8 positions match TRBD1. The CDR3 contains 16 residues. The germline gives CDR1 PRHDT, CDR2 FYEKMQ (reference sequence). The V and J ends lost 5 bases and 1 base, in that order; junction bases with no gene match: 8. The CDR3 DNA follows: TGTGCCAGCAGCCAGGCTGGGACAGGAGGCACAGATACGCAGTATTTT. Translated, it gives CASSQAGTGGTDTQYF.

A remark on this clonotype: An end of the junction does not agree with germline; a read error may underlie this. The V gene is TRBV27, the J gene TRBJ1-1; D unclear. CDR3 length: 11 residues. The germline CDR1 and CDR2 sequences are MNHEY and SMNVEV (reference sequence). The CDR3 loop reads CAPGVNTEAFF. CDR3 coding DNA: TGCGCCCCAGGAGTGAACACTGAAGCTTTCTTT.

For the CDR3, the DNA is TGTGCTAGTGGTTTGTCCACTCGCAGGGAGGATACGCAGTATTTT. Encoded protein: CASGLSTRREDTQYF. This chain links TRBV12-5 with TRBJ2-3; D may be TRBD1 or TRBD2 (5 bases each). The length of the CDR3 is 15 residues. Trimming took off 2 bases at V and 6 bases at J, with 15 bases between the two ends. The germline V gene encodes CDR1 LGHNT and CDR2 FRNRAP.

V gene TRBV24-1 combines with J gene TRBJ2-5; D is perhaps TRBD2 (7 bases). Germline CDR1 and CDR2: KGHDR and SFDVKD. The CDR3 covers 15 residues. Trimming removed 0 bases at V and 5 bases at J, with 12 bases between. The CDR3 loop is CATSDLRGGMETQYF. The CDR3 DNA is TGTGCCACCAGTGATTTGAGGGGGGGCATGGAGACCCAGTACTTC.

The table lists this clonotype with many counts. The rearrangement joins TRBV29-1 to TRBJ2-5; 12 positions agree with TRBD2. The trim removed 4 bases at V and 4 bases at J, leaving 19 bases unmatched. CDR1 is SQVTM and CDR2 is ANQGSEA in the germline V gene. The length of the CDR3 is 19 residues. As DNA, the CDR3 is TGCAGCGTTGCCCTAGCGGGGGGGCCGATATCCTACGCGGGAGAGACCCAGTACTTC. Residues: CSVALAGGPISYAGETQYF.

V gene TRBV2 combines with J gene TRBJ1-4, with D unresolved. V was pared by 2 bases and J by 7 bases, with 11 bases between. The CDR3 consists of 14 residues. Per germline, CDR1 SNHLY and CDR2 FYNNEI. CDR3 nucleotides: TGTGCCAGCAGTGAACTGCTCCGGCCTGAAAAACTGTTTTTT. Translated: CASSELLRPEKLFF.

This clonotype occurred many times. This chain uses TRBV20-1 with TRBJ2-5; D possibly corresponds to TRBD1 (5 bases). Germline V CDR1 and CDR2: DFQATT, SNEGSKA (reference sequence). This CDR3 contains 11 residues. The V gene lost 4 bases and the J gene lost 2 bases, with 5 bases spanning the gap. The CDR3 DNA reads TGCAGTGCTACAGGGCAAGAGACCCAGTACTTC. Translated: CSATGQETQYF.

A few counts support this clonotype. This rearrangement joins TRBV5-1 to TRBJ2-7, with D perhaps matching TRBD2 (6 bases). The CDR3 sequence is 14 residues long. Germline CDR1 SGHRS, CDR2 YFSETQ. V lost 4 bases to trimming and J lost 3 bases, with 14 bases between them. CDR3 sequence: CASSRDLSFYEQYF. The CDR3 nucleotides are TGCGCCAGCAGCAGGGACTTATCTTTCTACGAGCAGTACTTC.

In its sample, this clonotype was seen many times. CDR3 sequence reads: CASLDLANQPQHF. The CDR3 DNA reads as TGTGCCAGCTTGGACCTGGCCAATCAGCCCCAGCATTTT. V and J are TRBV6-5 and TRBJ1-5; no firm D call. Trimming shortened V by 8 bases and J by 3 bases, and 11 bases separated the two germline ends. This CDR3 region has 13 residues. In germline, CDR1 is MNHEY, CDR2 SVGAGI.

This clonotype was observed a few times. The chain has TRBV12-3 or TRBV12-4 and TRBJ1-1; D is ambiguous. Trimming cost V 5 bases and J 0 bases, with 13 bases left between them. The CDR3 is made up of 15 amino acids. The CDR3 protein is CASSPTRHLNTEAFF. The DNA for the CDR3 is TGTGCCAGCAGTCCTACCAGGCACTTGAACACTGAAGCTTTCTTT.

At least ten counts were recorded for this clonotype. The rearrangement uses TRBV6-4 and TRBJ1-1; 9 positions match TRBD1. CDR1 and CDR2 (germline): MRHNA, SNTAGT. After removal of 6 bases from V and 7 bases from J, the junction contained 12 bases not matched to a gene. CDR3 size: 15 residues. CDR3 loop: CASRDLNRGRNEAFF. For the CDR3, the DNA is TGTGCCAGCAGGGATTTGAACAGGGGGCGAAATGAAGCTTTCTTT.

This clonotype occurred many times. The chain couples TRBV20-1 to TRBJ2-5; D is perhaps TRBD1 or TRBD2 (6 bases each). This CDR3 is built from 12 residues. V shed 3 bases and J shed 5 bases, with 10 bases lying between them. In germline, CDR1 is DFQATT, CDR2 SNEGSKA (reference sequence). The CDR3 DNA is TGCAGTGCTAGTGGGGGGCGGGAGACCCAGTACTTC. This translates into CSASGGRETQYF.

This rearrangement joins TRBV24-1 to TRBJ1-2, with a possible D match to TRBD1 (5 bases). V was clipped by 10 bases and J by 4 bases, with 15 bases between them. From germline, CDR1 is KGHDR and CDR2 SFDVKD. The CDR3 has 13 residues. CDR3 nucleotides: TGTGCCACTAAACCCGGGACGGCCTATGGCTACACCTTC. Its protein product is CATKPGTAYGYTF.